This T cell receptor (beta chain) stems from a study of CD4+ T cells in melanoma. From germline, CDR1 is SGHTA and CDR2 FQGTGA. This CDR3 is built from 15 residues. V was clipped by 5 bases and J by 1 base, with 13 bases between them. This clone was counted once. The antigen is unknown. The method was immunoSEQ multiplex PCR; TCRdb's version includes in-frame clones alone and lacks a portion of them. The sample lists over 6,500 clones, around 70% occurring once. Study observations and caveats: CD8+ T cell, macrophage and B cell function reportedly correlated with neoantigen-specific CD4+ T cells. Diverse differentiation states were reported for melanoma neoantigen-specific CD4+ T cells.

This chain connects TRBV7-3 to TRBJ2-3; unclear D gene. Sequencing input: cells from a culture (not recorded whether cultured in vitro). This TCR came from a human donor with melanoma. This CDR3 is CASSRAGRGTDTQYF. CDR3 in DNA: TGTGCCAGCAGCCGCGCCGGACGAGGCACAGATACGCAGTATTTT.